This is a list of T cell receptor beta chains from one sample in a study of T cells after yellow fever vaccination. TCRdb passed the 5' RACE reads through MiXCR, listing each CDR3 protein once. The repertoire holds about 400,000 distinct CDR3 sequences, 6.2% seen once, with 14% to 15% in the top ten. The sequences come from PBMCs, collected 5 days after the yellow fever booster vaccination. The source is a man in his thirties or forties who received the YFV17D yellow fever vaccine. The CDR3 runs from the conserved cysteine through the conserved F or W. A D gene is named only where the DNA matches it firmly. Not every row has a clone size; where given, it reads once, few, many or a size class.

many,TRBD1,TRBV7-2,15,CASTSGTGGNQPQHF
.,TRBD2,TRBV6-1,18,CASSEPHKTSGIYNEQFF
.,.,TRBV10-3,12,CAISEGLDEQYF
.,TRBD2,TRBV20-1,20,CSAAPTGTSGRARWIDTQYF
many,TRBD2,TRBV7-2,16,CASSLGLAGAGDTQYF
.,TRBD2,TRBV6-2/TRBV6-3,16,CASKRGRAAGANVLTF
few,.,TRBV19,14,CASTAGTNTGELFF
few,.,TRBV5-4,15,CASSSSGTTQETQYF
few,TRBD2,TRBV10-3,15,CAISAGTSGLNEQFF
.,.,TRBV4-3,16,CASSQDPGLNTGELFF
.,TRBD2,TRBV7-2,15,CASNPGLAGTYEQFF
many,TRBD2,TRBV10-3,16,CAIKPSGSSGANVLTF
.,TRBD1,TRBV7-2,14,CASRADRDGEKLFF
few,.,TRBV5-8,14,CASSLTGGAYEQYF
few,.,TRBV20-1,13,CSAPGGGPNEQYF
few,.,TRBV20-1,15,CCAREGGGNTDTQYF
.,TRBD2,TRBV19,15,CASSPGLPPVETQYF
many,.,TRBV20-1,11,CSAFNGDEQYF
.,TRBD2,TRBV29-1,13,CSVGTSGVGEQFF
few,.,TRBV28,15,CASKDDQGLSYEQYF
many,TRBD2,TRBV30,14,CAWSKREAGNEQFF
few,.,TRBV7-6,12,CASSSTWGEQFF
.,.,TRBV7-9,14,CASSLVGVNQPQHF
few,.,TRBV7-3,15,CASISLFRRFSEQYF
.,TRBD2,TRBV6-2/TRBV6-3,17,CASSQPLAVFNTGELFF
few,.,TRBV24-1,11,CATSDLEEQFF
.,TRBD2,TRBV5-1,16,CASGPSGGASSYEQYF
many,TRBD2,TRBV9,15,CASSVAGLAMNEQFF
.,.,TRBV18,17,CASSPQGATPYAYEQYF
many,.,TRBV7-2,11,CASSLAHEQFF
few,TRBD1,TRBV29-1,13,CSASYRGDDEQYF
once,.,TRBV7-2,17,CASGRGRGVGCYNEQFF
many,TRBD1,TRBV6-1,15,CASRHSRDRDNEQFF
many,TRBD1,TRBV11-2,18,CASSLALTGGGNTGELFF
.,TRBD2,TRBV20-1,13,CSASSSGRNEQFF
many,TRBD1,TRBV12-3/TRBV12-4,14,CASSTGTGLVEQYF
many,TRBD2,TRBV7-9,16,CASSPRTSSYTGELFF
few,.,TRBV19,11,CASQGATEAFF
many,.,TRBV19,16,CASTLDSLSGANVLTF
few,.,TRBV20-1,15,CSARDGGLVGDTQYF
few,.,TRBV7-8,14,CASSLMQSTDTQYF
few,TRBD2,TRBV6-2/TRBV6-3,16,CASSYTGLAEGNEQFF
.,.,TRBV7-2,14,CASSLGGNRDTQYF
few,TRBD2,TRBV15,17,CATSREPGTSGRSEQFF